This T cell receptor (beta chain) was observed in a study of T cell changes during pregnancy in multiple sclerosis. This table comes from immunoSEQ multiplex PCR, and its TCRdb copy is limited to in-frame clones, with some not included. The sample carries roughly 29,000 clones, approximately 94% recorded once. V lost 8 bases to trimming and J lost 8 bases, with 17 bases between them. This CDR3 spans 13 amino acids. Germline-derived CDR1 and CDR2 are SGHRS and YFSETQ. Here the sequenced sample was CD4+ T cells from peripheral blood mononuclear cells, taken after pregnancy. This TCR was recovered from a female donor with multiple sclerosis, enrolled in a pregnancy study. This chain joins TRBV5-1 and TRBJ1-3; tentatively, D is TRBD1 (5 bases). This CDR3 is CASSVGGEDTIYF. Here the CDR3 DNA reads TGCGCCAGTTCCGTGGGGGGTGAGGACACCATATATTTT.